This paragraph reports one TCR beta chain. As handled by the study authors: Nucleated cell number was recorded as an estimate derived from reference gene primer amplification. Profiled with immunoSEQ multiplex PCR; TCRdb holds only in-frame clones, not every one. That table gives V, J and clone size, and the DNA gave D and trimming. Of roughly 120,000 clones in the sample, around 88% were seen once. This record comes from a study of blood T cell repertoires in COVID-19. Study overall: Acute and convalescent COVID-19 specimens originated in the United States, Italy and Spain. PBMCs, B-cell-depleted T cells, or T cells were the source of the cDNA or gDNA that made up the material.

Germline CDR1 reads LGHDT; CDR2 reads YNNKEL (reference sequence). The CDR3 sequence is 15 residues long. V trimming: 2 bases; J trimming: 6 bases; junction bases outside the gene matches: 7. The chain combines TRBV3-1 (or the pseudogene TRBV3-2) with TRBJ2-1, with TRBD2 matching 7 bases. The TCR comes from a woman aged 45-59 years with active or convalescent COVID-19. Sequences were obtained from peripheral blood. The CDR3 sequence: CASSQPGLDVNEQFF. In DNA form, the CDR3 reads TGTGCCAGCAGCCAACCCGGACTAGACGTCAATGAGCAGTTCTTC.